Listed below are T cell receptor beta chains from one sample, sequenced in a study of spatial heterogeneity in lung cancer. Using its own MiXCR run on the 5' RACE reads, TCRdb lists one record per CDR3 protein. The sample holds tens of thousands of distinct CDR3 sequences; around 15% are singletons and the top ten take 55% to 60%. The sample here was PBMCs, taken at surgery. Receptors were obtained from a male donor with early-stage non-small cell lung cancer. Both conserved end residues are part of each CDR3. Fields, in order: J gene, D gene, clone size, V gene, CDR3 DNA, CDR3 protein. A D gene is named only where the DNA matches it firmly. Size values are once, few and many counts, or a class for expanded clones, and some rows have none.

TRBJ2-2	.	few	TRBV9	TGTGCCAGCAGCAGACGGGGACAGAACACCGGGGAGCTGTTTTTT	CASSRRGQNTGELFF
TRBJ2-7	TRBD2	.	TRBV27	TGTGCCAGCAGCCCAATCGGTAGCGGGAGGGCCCGGTGGCAGTACTTC	CASSPIGSGRARWQYF
TRBJ2-3	.	.	TRBV7-2	TGTGCCAGCAGCTTAGTTCTATGGCAGGGGCCAGATACGCAGTATTTT	CASSLVLWQGPDTQYF
TRBJ1-1	.	.	TRBV27	TGTGCCAGTCAGGGGATGAACACTGAAGCTTTCTTT	CASQGMNTEAFF
TRBJ1-1	TRBD1	.	TRBV27	TGTGCCAGCAGTTCCCGGGACAGGGCTCCTGAAGCTTTCTTT	CASSSRDRAPEAFF
TRBJ2-3	.	few	TRBV7-9	TGTGCCAGCAGCACAGGCTATACGCAGTATTTT	CASSTGYTQYF
TRBJ1-1	.	many	TRBV5-1	TGCGCCAGCAGCGATGGACGGATAAACACTGAAGCTTTCTTT	CASSDGRINTEAFF
TRBJ2-2	TRBD2	many	TRBV29-1	TGCAGCGTTGGACTAGCGGGAGTGAACGGGGAGCTGTTTTTT	CSVGLAGVNGELFF
TRBJ2-1	.	few	TRBV24-1	TGTGCCACCAGGGACTACAATGAGCAGTTCTTC	CATRDYNEQFF
TRBJ2-7	.	many	TRBV19	TGTGCCAGTAGTATAGATTCTGAGTTCTCCTACGAGCAGTACTTC	CASSIDSEFSYEQYF
TRBJ1-5	TRBD1	many	TRBV10-3	TGTGCCATCAGGGGGACAGGGGACGGCAATCAGCCCCAGCATTTT	CAIRGTGDGNQPQHF
TRBJ2-1	.	few	TRBV11-2	TGTGCCAGCAGTCCTATTAGGGGGGCCGCCTACAATGAGCAGTTCTTC	CASSPIRGAAYNEQFF
TRBJ2-1	.	.	TRBV7-3	TGTGCCAGCGCAGCGGGCCTTAACAATGAGCAGTTCTTC	CASAAGLNNEQFF
TRBJ2-2	TRBD2	few	TRBV11-1	TGTGCCAGCACCCCGGGGAGGGCCGGAATCGACGGGGAGCTGTTTTTT	CASTPGRAGIDGELFF
TRBJ2-7	.	many	TRBV28	TGTGCCAGCAGTCAAGGATGGCGGGGTAACTACGAGCAGTACTTC	CASSQGWRGNYEQYF
TRBJ1-4	.	.	TRBV12-5	TGTGCTAGTGGTTATACAACAACTAATGAAAAACTGTTTTTT	CASGYTTTNEKLFF
TRBJ1-5	.	.	TRBV6-2/TRBV6-3	TGTGCCAGCACCGTAAGTCCTAATCAGCCCCAGCATTTT	CASTVSPNQPQHF
TRBJ1-1	.	few	TRBV11-2	TGTGCCAGCAGCTTAGGTATGCAGGGGAACACTGAAGCTTTCTTT	CASSLGMQGNTEAFF
TRBJ2-2	TRBD2	.	TRBV27	TGTGCCAGCAGTCTAGGACTAGCGGGGGGGCCCTGGGACACCGGGGAGCTGTTTTTT	CASSLGLAGGPWDTGELFF
TRBJ1-1	.	few	TRBV6-2/TRBV6-3	TGTGCCAGCAGTTATGGGCAGTTCGCTGAAGCTTTCTTT	CASSYGQFAEAFF
TRBJ2-2	.	once	TRBV9	TGTGCCAGCAGCGTAGCAGCGTACGGGGAGCTGTTTTTT	CASSVAAYGELFF
TRBJ1-1	.	.	TRBV4-2	TGTGCCAGCAGCCAAGAATGGGACATGTGGGACACTGAAGCTTTCTTT	CASSQEWDMWDTEAFF
TRBJ1-1	TRBD1	many	TRBV27	TGTGCCAGCAGGCCTACAGGGGTCGCTGAAGCTTTCTTT	CASRPTGVAEAFF
TRBJ2-5	.	few	TRBV12-5	TGTGCTAGTGGTCCCGGACAGAATTTGGAGACCCAGTACTTC	CASGPGQNLETQYF
TRBJ2-2	.	.	TRBV28	TGTGCCAGCAACCCCCTAGTTGCCACCGGGGAGCTGTTTTTT	CASNPLVATGELFF
TRBJ2-1	.	few	TRBV12-3/TRBV12-4	TGTGCCAGCAGTCCAGAGAAGGAGGGGTCCCAGTTCTTC	CASSPEKEGSQFF
TRBJ2-2	TRBD2	few	TRBV7-2	TGTGCCAGCAGCTTACGGCTAGCGGGAAACACCGGGGAGCTGTTTTTT	CASSLRLAGNTGELFF
TRBJ2-6	.	few	TRBV4-1	TGCGCCAGCAGCCAAGAGCCCCCCGGCGGGCTCCAAAATCCCGGGGCCAACGTCCTGACTTTC	CASSQEPPGGLQNPGANVLTF